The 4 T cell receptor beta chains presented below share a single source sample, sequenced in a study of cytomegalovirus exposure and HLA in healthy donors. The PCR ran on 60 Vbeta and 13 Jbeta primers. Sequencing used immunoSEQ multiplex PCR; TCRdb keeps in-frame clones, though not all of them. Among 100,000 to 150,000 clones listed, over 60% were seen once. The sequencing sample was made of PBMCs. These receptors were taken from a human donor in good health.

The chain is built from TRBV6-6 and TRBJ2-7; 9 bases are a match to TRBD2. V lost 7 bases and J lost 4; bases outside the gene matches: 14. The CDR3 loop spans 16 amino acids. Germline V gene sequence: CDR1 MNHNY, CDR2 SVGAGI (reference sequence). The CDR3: CASTNSGGEAQYEQYF. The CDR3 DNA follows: TGTGCCAGCACCAATAGCGGGGGAGAAGCTCAGTACGAGCAGTACTTC.

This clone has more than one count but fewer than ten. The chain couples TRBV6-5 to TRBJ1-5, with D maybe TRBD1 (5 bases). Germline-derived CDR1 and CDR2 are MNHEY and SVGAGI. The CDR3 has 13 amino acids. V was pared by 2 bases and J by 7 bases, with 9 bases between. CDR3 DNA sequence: TGTGCCAGCAGTTACGTAGCAGGGCAGCCCCAGCATTTT. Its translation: CASSYVAGQPQHF.

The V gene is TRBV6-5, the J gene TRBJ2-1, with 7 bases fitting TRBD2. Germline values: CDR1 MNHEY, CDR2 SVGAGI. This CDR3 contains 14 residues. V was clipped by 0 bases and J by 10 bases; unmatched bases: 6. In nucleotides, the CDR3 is TGTGCCAGCAGTTACTCCGGGGGGTCATGGGAGCAGTTCTTC. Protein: CASSYSGGSWEQFF.

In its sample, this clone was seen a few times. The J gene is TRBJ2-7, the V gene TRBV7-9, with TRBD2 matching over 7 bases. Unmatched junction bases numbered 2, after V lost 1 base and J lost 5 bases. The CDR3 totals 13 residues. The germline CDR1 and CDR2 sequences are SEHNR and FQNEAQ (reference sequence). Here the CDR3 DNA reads TGTGCCAGCAGCTTAGAGGGGAGGGACGAGCAGTACTTC. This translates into CASSLEGRDEQYF.